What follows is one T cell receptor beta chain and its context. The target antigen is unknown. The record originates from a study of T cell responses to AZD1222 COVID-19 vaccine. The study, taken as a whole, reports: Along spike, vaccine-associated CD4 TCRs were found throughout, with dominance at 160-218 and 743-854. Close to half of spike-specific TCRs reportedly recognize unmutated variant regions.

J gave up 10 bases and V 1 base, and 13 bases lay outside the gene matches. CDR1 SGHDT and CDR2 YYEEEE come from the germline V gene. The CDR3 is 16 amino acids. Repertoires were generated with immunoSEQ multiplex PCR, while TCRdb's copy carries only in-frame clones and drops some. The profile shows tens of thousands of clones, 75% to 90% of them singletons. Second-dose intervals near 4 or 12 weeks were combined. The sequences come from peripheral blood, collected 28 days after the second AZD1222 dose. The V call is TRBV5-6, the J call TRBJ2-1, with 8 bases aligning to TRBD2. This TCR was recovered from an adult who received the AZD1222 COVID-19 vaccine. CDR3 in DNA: TGTGCCAGCAGCTTGAGGCGGGGGGCCCGCGGTGGGGAGCAGTTCTTC. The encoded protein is CASSLRRGARGGEQFF.